This T cell receptor beta chain is from a study of cytomegalovirus exposure and HLA in healthy donors. Study findings and constraints: Presence/absence results assume similar sequencing depth per donor, which may not hold.

In germline, CDR1 is SGHAT, CDR2 FQNNGV. CDR3 size: 16 residues. Comment on this clone: Its antigen is unknown. One end of the junction is discordant with germline, which a read error may explain.

A multiplex PCR was run with 60 Vbeta primers and 13 Jbeta primers. Data came from immunoSEQ multiplex PCR; TCRdb stores just in-frame clones and leaves some out. This sample has some 150,000 clones, with about 75% found just once. The V and J genes are TRBV11-2 and TRBJ2-2; 7 bases match TRBD2. Input material: PBMCs. The TCR originated in a woman in her twenties or thirties in good health and CMV-seronegative. CDR3 protein: CASSLSSGTNTEELFF. The CDR3 bases are TGTGCCAGCAGCTTAAGTTCCGGGACTAACACCGAGGAGCTGTTTTTT.